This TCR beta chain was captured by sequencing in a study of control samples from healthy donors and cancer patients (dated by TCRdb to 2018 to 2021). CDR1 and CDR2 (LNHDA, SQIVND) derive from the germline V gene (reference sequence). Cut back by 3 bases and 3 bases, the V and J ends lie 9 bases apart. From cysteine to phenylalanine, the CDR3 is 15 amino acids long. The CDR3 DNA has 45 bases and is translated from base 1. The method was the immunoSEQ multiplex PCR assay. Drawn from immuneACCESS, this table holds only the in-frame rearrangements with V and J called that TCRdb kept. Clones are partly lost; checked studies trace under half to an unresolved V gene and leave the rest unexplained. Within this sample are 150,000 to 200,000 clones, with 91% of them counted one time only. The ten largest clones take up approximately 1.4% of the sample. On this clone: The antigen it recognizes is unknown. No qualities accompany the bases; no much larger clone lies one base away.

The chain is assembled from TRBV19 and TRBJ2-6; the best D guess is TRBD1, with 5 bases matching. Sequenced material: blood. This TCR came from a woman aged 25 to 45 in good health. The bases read TGTGCCAGTAGTATCCCAGGGTTTGGGGCCAACGTCCTGACTTTC. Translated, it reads CASSIPGFGANVLTF.